This TCR beta chain derives from a study of T cells in Graves' hyperthyroidism and ophthalmopathy. Uncontrolled infection, other autoimmune disease, pregnancy and lactation each barred patients from inclusion. The CDR3 is 13 residues long. Germline loops: CDR1 ENHRY, CDR2 SYGVKD. V lost 6 bases, J lost 9 bases, and 17 bases lay in between. Amplification targeted TCR beta CDR3 regions from RNA transcripts. A set of HTBI primers served as the primers for a first-round RT-PCR of the TCR CDR3. One entry per CDR3 protein results from TCRdb running MiXCR on the multiplex PCR reads. The sample holds 700,000 to 950,000 distinct CDR3 sequences, 30% to 40% seen once.

The sequence was obtained from a woman aged 35 to 49 with Graves' hyperthyroidism. The sequencing sample was made of blood. This chain joins TRBV10-3 and TRBJ1-2; the D is unclear. The CDR3 loop is CAISPGVGSSYTF. CDR3 bases: TGTGCCATCAGCCCCGGGGTGGGGTCAAGCTACACCTTC.